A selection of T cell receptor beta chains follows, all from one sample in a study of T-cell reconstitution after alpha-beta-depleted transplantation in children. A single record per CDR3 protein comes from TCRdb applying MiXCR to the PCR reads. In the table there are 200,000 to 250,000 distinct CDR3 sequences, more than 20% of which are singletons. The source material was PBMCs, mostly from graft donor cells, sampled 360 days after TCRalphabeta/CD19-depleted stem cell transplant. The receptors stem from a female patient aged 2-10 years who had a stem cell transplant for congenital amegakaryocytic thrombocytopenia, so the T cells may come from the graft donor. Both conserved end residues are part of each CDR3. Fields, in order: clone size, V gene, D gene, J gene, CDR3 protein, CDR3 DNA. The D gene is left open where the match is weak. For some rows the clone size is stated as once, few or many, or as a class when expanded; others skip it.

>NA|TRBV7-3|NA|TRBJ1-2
CASSLEGHGYTF
TGTGCCAGCAGCTTAGAGGGGCATGGCTACACCTTC
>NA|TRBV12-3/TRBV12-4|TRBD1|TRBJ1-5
CASSPKFPRGLPQHF
TGTGCCAGCAGCCCTAAATTCCCCAGGGGGCTGCCCCAGCATTTT
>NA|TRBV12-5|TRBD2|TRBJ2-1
CASGFGTTSYNEQFF
TGTGCTAGTGGTTTCGGGACTACCTCCTACAATGAGCAGTTCTTC
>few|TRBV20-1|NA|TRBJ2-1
CSAADGPFPNEQFF
TGCAGTGCTGCAGACGGACCCTTCCCCAATGAGCAGTTCTTC
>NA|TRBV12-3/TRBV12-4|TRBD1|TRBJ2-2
CASSPGQGDAGELFF
TGTGCCAGCAGTCCTGGACAGGGGGACGCCGGGGAGCTGTTTTTT
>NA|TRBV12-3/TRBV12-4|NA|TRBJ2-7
CASSFYANYEQYF
TGTGCCAGCAGTTTTTACGCTAACTACGAGCAGTACTTC
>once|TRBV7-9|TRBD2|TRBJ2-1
CASSSRDYHWPNEQFF
TGTGCCAGCAGCTCCCGGGACTATCATTGGCCCAATGAGCAGTTCTTC
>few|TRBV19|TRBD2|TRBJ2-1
CASSIFSLAVYNEQFF
TGTGCCAGTAGTATATTTTCGCTAGCGGTATACAATGAGCAGTTCTTC
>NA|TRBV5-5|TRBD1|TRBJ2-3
CASSTGQRTDTQYF
TGTGCCAGCAGCACGGGACAGCGCACAGATACGCAGTATTTT
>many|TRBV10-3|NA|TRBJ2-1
CAISESQDHEQFF
TGTGCCATCAGTGAGTCACAGGACCATGAGCAGTTCTTC
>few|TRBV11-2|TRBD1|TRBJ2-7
CASTTGTGCFYWDEQYF
TGTGCCAGCACCACCGGGACAGGGTGTTTTTATTGGGACGAGCAGTACTTC
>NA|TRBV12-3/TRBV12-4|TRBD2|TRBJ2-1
CASTTTRLAGRPNEQFF
TGTGCCAGCACCACAACGCGGCTAGCGGGGCGACCCAATGAGCAGTTCTTC
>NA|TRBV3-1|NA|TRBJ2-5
CASSHQGTPQETQYF
TGTGCCAGCAGCCATCAAGGGACACCCCAAGAGACCCAGTACTTC
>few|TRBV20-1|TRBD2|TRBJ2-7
CSARGGGRTSTYEQYF
TGCAGTGCTAGAGGGGGGGGACGGACCAGTACCTACGAGCAGTACTTC
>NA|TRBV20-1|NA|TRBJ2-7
CSVTGRSYEQYF
TGCAGTGTTACGGGGCGGTCCTACGAGCAGTACTTC
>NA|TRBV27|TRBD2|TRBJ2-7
CASSEAGGPREQYF
TGTGCCAGTTCTGAAGCGGGAGGGCCGCGGGAGCAGTACTTC
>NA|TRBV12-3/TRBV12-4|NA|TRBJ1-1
CASSPQVVSTEAFF
TGTGCCAGCAGCCCCCAGGTGGTCTCCACTGAAGCTTTCTTT